One sample yielded the 22 T cell receptor beta chains listed below, sequenced in a study of T-cell reconstitution after alpha-beta-depleted transplantation in children. TCRbeta library preparation incorporated unique molecular identifiers. TCRdb processed the PCR reads anew with MiXCR; each CDR3 protein has one entry. The profile shows a few hundred thousand distinct CDR3 sequences, around 20% of them singletons. The material sequenced was PBMCs from the stem cell graft donor, taken from the stem cell graft. The receptors were gathered from a human donor who donated a stem cell graft to a child with acute myeloid leukemia.

This clonotype was seen only a few times. This chain links TRBV7-9 with TRBJ2-7; D remains unclear. V was shortened by 5 bases and J by 3 bases, with 14 bases between the two germline ends. CDR3 length: 14 amino acids. Germline CDR1 is SEHNR and CDR2 is FQNEAQ (reference sequence). DNA for the CDR3: TGTGCCAGCAGCCAGCCCGGCAAGAACTACGAGCAGTACTTC. It yields the protein CASSQPGKNYEQYF. The whole variable domain, filled in from reference TRBV7-9 and TRBJ2-7, reads DTGVSQNPRHKITKRGQNVTFRCDPISEHNRLYWYRQTLGQGPEFLTYFQNEAQLEKSRLLSDRFSAERPKGSFSTLEIQRTEQGDSAMYLCASSQPGKNYEQYFGPGTRLTVT.

This clonotype occurred many times. The chain is built from TRBV29-1 and TRBJ2-1; unclear D gene. Looked up from germline, CDR1 is SQVTM and CDR2 is ANQGSEA. V dropped 6 bases and J dropped 5 bases, with 11 bases sitting between them. The CDR3 runs to 12 residues. The CDR3 is CSVDVSNNEQFF. In DNA, the CDR3 is TGCAGCGTGGACGTGTCAAACAATGAGCAGTTCTTC.

This clonotype was picked up many times. The chain joins TRBV20-1 to TRBJ2-7; D call uncertain. Germline V gene data show CDR1 as DFQATT and CDR2 as SNEGSKA (reference sequence). The CDR3 has 12 residues. CDR3 sequence reads: CSAGWSRDEQYF. The CDR3 DNA is TGCAGCGCCGGTTGGAGCCGGGACGAGCAGTACTTC.

The rearrangement uses TRBV5-1 and TRBJ2-6; 8 positions match TRBD1. This CDR3 is 16 amino acids long. Per the germline V gene, CDR1 is SGHRS and CDR2 is YFSETQ. J lost 0 bases, V lost 4 bases, and 3 bases had no gene match. CDR3 DNA sequence: TGCGCCAGCAGCGCTACAGGGGGCTCTGGGGCCAACGTCCTGACTTTC. The encoded protein is CASSATGGSGANVLTF.

Only a few counts were recorded for this clonotype. J is TRBJ2-7 and V is TRBV20-1; 7 bases fit TRBD1. Per the germline V gene, CDR1 is DFQATT and CDR2 is SNEGSKA (reference sequence). With V trimmed by 3 bases and J by 5 bases, 13 bases remained unmatched. The CDR3 is made up of 15 amino acids. The CDR3 DNA sequence: TGCAGTGCTAGGGGTCTGGGACAGTCACTTCACGAGCAGTACTTC. As protein: CSARGLGQSLHEQYF.

This clonotype was observed at least ten times. The chain has TRBV20-1 and TRBJ2-7; 16 positions agree with TRBD2. The junction had 2 bases not matched to a gene; V was cut back by 3 bases and J by 6 bases. The CDR3 loop spans 14 amino acids. Germline V gives CDR1 DFQATT, CDR2 SNEGSKA (reference sequence). CDR3 loop: CSASGTSGRGEQYF. Written as DNA, the CDR3 is TGCAGTGCTAGCGGGACTAGCGGGAGGGGCGAGCAGTACTTC.

The chain combines TRBV27 with TRBJ2-7, with D tentatively TRBD1 (5 bases). Germline V lookup: CDR1 MNHEY, CDR2 SMNVEV (reference sequence). This CDR3 region has 14 residues. The ends were cut back, 6 bases at V and 5 bases at J, with 17 bases in the middle. The CDR3 loop reads CASRLLQGGDEQYF. The CDR3 DNA follows: TGTGCCAGCAGACTTCTCCAGGGTGGAGACGAGCAGTACTTC.

The rearrangement uses TRBV11-2 and TRBJ2-7; 9 bases are shared with TRBD1. V shed 5 bases, J shed 0 bases, and the junction held 11 bases outside the gene matches. Germline CDR1 and CDR2: SGHAT and FQNNGV. The length of the CDR3 is 17 residues. CDR3 bases: TGTGCCAGCAGCCCTAGATGGGACAGGGCCCACTCCTACGAGCAGTACTTC. Its protein is CASSPRWDRAHSYEQYF.

This rearrangement joins TRBV9 to TRBJ1-1; D is uncertain. CDR3 length: 11 amino acids. Trimming took 7 bases from V and 0 from J, leaving 4 bases between them. The V gene's germline CDR1 is SGDLS and CDR2 YYNGEE. The CDR3 reads CASPMNTEAFF. DNA for the CDR3: TGTGCCAGCCCCATGAACACTGAAGCTTTCTTT.

This clonotype was seen repeatedly, ten times or more. V usage is TRBV20-1 and J usage is TRBJ2-7; 14 bases match TRBD2. The CDR3 is made up of 15 amino acids. V shed 2 bases, J shed 3 bases, and the junction held 3 bases outside the gene matches. Germline CDR1 reads DFQATT; CDR2 reads SNEGSKA (reference sequence). CDR3 region: CSARTGTSGSYEQYF. As DNA, the CDR3 is TGCAGTGCTAGAACTGGGACTAGCGGGAGCTACGAGCAGTACTTC.

This clonotype has a count of ten or more. The chain joins TRBV5-6 to TRBJ2-6; the match to TRBD1 covers 8 bases. Germline V gene sequence: CDR1 SGHDT, CDR2 YYEEEE. The CDR3 totals 18 residues. V dropped 4 bases and J dropped 0; count of bases not matched to a gene: 9. The CDR3 bases are TGTGCCAGCAGCCAAGCCGGGACAGGCTTCTCTGGGGCCAACGTCCTGACTTTC. Translating gives CASSQAGTGFSGANVLTF. The whole variable domain, filled in from reference TRBV5-6 and TRBJ2-6, reads DAGVTQSPTHLIKTRGQQVTLRCSPKSGHDTVSWYQQALGQGPQFIFQYYEEEERQRGNFPDRFSGHQFPNYSSELNVNALLLGDSALYLCASSQAGTGFSGANVLTFGAGSRLTVL.

The genes are TRBV3-1 and TRBJ2-2; D remains ambiguous. CDR1 and CDR2 (germline): LGHDT, YNNKEL (reference sequence). The V end was cut by 1 base, the J end by 8 bases, with 8 bases between. The CDR3 runs to 13 residues. Here the CDR3 reads CASSQAPRGELFF. The CDR3, as DNA: TGTGCCAGCAGCCAAGCTCCTAGGGGGGAGCTGTTTTTT. Using reference TRBV3-1 and TRBJ2-2 for the parts outside the CDR3, the full variable domain is DTAVSQTPKYLVTQMGNDKSIKCEQNLGHDTMYWYKQDSKKFLKIMFSYNNKELIINETVPNRFSPKSPDKAHLNLHINSLELGDSAVYFCASSQAPRGELFFGEGSRLTVL.

This sequence joins TRBV28 and TRBJ2-2, with D possibly matching TRBD1 (6 bases). This CDR3 is built from 16 residues. Deletions cut 5 bases from V and 0 bases from J, with 13 bases between. The germline CDR1 and CDR2 sequences are MDHEN and SYDVKM. This CDR3 is CASSDRTVTNTGELFF. The DNA for the CDR3 is TGTGCCAGCAGTGACCGGACAGTAACGAACACCGGGGAGCTGTTTTTT.

This sequence joins TRBV29-1 and TRBJ2-1, with a tentative D call TRBD1 (5 bases). The germline V and J ends were trimmed by 5 bases and 15 bases, with 26 bases remaining between them. The CDR3 has 14 residues. Germline values: CDR1 SQVTM, CDR2 ANQGSEA. CDR3 nucleotides: TGCAGCGTTCTCCACGTACTTATCAGGGAAGTCTCGTTCTTC. Translating gives CSVLHVLIREVSFF.

This clonotype was counted only a few times. The chain carries TRBV4-2 and TRBJ2-7; 8 bases match TRBD2. J gave up 3 bases and V 1 base, and 8 bases lay outside the gene matches. Germline CDR1 reads LGHNA; CDR2 reads YNFKEQ. This CDR3 spans 16 amino acids. Here the CDR3 reads CASSQVVAGGNYEQYF. The DNA of the CDR3 is TGTGCCAGCAGCCAAGTAGTGGCGGGAGGAAACTACGAGCAGTACTTC.

This clonotype has more than one count but fewer than ten. The chain couples TRBV5-1 to TRBJ2-7; 9 bases are a match to TRBD2. CDR1 is SGHRS and CDR2 is YFSETQ in the germline V gene. Germline trimming cut 2 bases from V and 7 bases from J; bases unmatched to any gene: 10. This CDR3 has 15 residues. In DNA form, the CDR3 reads TGCGCCAGCAGCTTAACGACTAGCGGAGTCAGTGAGCAGTACTTC. It translates to CASSLTTSGVSEQYF.

This clonotype was counted between two and nine times. The rearrangement links TRBV24-1 to TRBJ2-7; 10 bases agree with TRBD1. V lost 9 bases, J lost 6 bases, and 4 bases stayed unmatched. The germline V gene has CDR1 KGHDR and CDR2 SFDVKD. The CDR3 runs to 12 residues. CDR3 DNA sequence: TGTGCCACCGGGACAGGGGCCGGCGAGCAGTACTTC. Translating it yields CATGTGAGEQYF.

This clonotype was picked up many times. The V call is TRBV12-3 or TRBV12-4, the J call TRBJ2-1; D is uncertain. This CDR3 region has 12 residues. V shed 1 base and J shed 12 bases, with 10 bases lying between them. The CDR3 DNA follows: TGTGCCAGCAGTTTAGAAGGCCGCCGGCAGTTCTTC. Its protein product is CASSLEGRRQFF.

The chain couples TRBV7-9 to TRBJ1-1; D not resolved. Germline assignment: CDR1 SEHNR and CDR2 FQNEAQ (reference sequence). This CDR3 region has 13 residues. The V gene lost 6 bases and the J gene lost 4 bases, with 12 bases spanning the gap. The CDR3 sequence: CASRRAKGTEAFF. The CDR3 DNA reads as TGTGCCAGCAGGAGAGCAAAAGGCACTGAAGCTTTCTTT.

This clonotype was observed at least ten times. The chain combines TRBV5-1 with TRBJ2-3; 7 bases line up with TRBD2. Germline V gives CDR1 SGHRS, CDR2 YFSETQ. This CDR3 contains 14 residues. Losses at the gene ends were 5 bases for V and 1 base for J; bases not matched to a gene: 4. CDR3 coding DNA: TGCGCCAGCAGAGGGCTAGCGGGCACAGATACGCAGTATTTT. The encoded protein is CASRGLAGTDTQYF. The full variable domain, its missing parts supplied by reference TRBV5-1 and TRBJ2-3, is KAGVTQTPRYLIKTRGQQVTLSCSPISGHRSVSWYQQTPGQGLQFLFEYFSETQRNKGNFPGRFSGRQFSNSRSEMNVSTLELGDSALYLCASRGLAGTDTQYFGPGTRLTVL.

The gene calls are TRBV6-2 or TRBV6-3 and TRBJ2-2, with D perhaps TRBD1 or TRBD2 (6 bases each). CDR3 size: 21 residues. Trimming stripped 7 bases from V and 5 bases from J, with 35 bases between. The germline CDR1 and CDR2 sequences are MNHEY and SVGEGT. The CDR3 DNA is TGTGCCAGCACCCATTTCTTTTGGCGGGACACCAAATCACATGAGACCGGGGAGCTGTTTTTT. Amino acids: CASTHFFWRDTKSHETGELFF.

This clonotype was seen repeatedly, ten times or more. V usage is TRBV12-3 or TRBV12-4 and J usage is TRBJ2-5, with TRBD2 as a possible D gene (6 bases). This CDR3 spans 15 amino acids. V lost 7 bases and J lost 2, with 17 bases in between. CDR3 loop: CASTLSVGGQETQYF. The DNA for the CDR3 is TGTGCCAGCACCTTATCGGTCGGGGGTCAAGAGACCCAGTACTTC.